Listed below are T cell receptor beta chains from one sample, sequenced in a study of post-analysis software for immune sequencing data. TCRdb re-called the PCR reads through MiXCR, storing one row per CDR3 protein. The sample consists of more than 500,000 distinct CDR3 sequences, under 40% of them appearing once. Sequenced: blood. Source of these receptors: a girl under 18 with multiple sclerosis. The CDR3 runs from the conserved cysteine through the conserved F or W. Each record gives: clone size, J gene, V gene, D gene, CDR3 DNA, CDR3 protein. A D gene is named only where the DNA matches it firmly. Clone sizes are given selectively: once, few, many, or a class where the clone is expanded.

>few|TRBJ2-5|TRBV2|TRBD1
TGTGCCAGCAGTTCCTCCGGACAGGTCGGGGAGACCCAGTACTTC
CASSSSGQVGETQYF
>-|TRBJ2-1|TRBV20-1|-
TGCAGTGCAACCGCCAGGAGCTCCTACAATGAGCAGTTCTTC
CSATARSSYNEQFF
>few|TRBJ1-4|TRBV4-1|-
TGCGCCAGCAGCCCGGTGGGGGGAAGTTATGAAAAACTGTTTTTT
CASSPVGGSYEKLFF
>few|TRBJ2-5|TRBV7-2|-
TGTGCCAGCAGCTCTTTTCGGGCGGGCAGGACCCAGTACTTC
CASSSFRAGRTQYF
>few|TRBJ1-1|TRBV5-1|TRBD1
TGCGCCAGCAGCGCTTCGGGACAGGGGATGAACACTGAAGCTTTCTTT
CASSASGQGMNTEAFF
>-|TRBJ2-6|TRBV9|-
TGTGCCAGCAGCGCCGGGACACCCGGGGCCAACGTCCTGACTTTC
CASSAGTPGANVLTF
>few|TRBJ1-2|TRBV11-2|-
TGTGCCAGCAGCCCAAGACAGGACTCGGGCTATGGCTACACCTTC
CASSPRQDSGYGYTF
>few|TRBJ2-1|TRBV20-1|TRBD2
TGCAGTGCTAGCGGGGGGGCCAACAATGAGCAGTTCTTC
CSASGGANNEQFF
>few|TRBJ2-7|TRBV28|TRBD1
TGTGCCAGCAGTCCGGGGACAGGGGATGACCTTCAGTACTTC
CASSPGTGDDLQYF
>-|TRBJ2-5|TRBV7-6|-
TGTGCCAGCAGCACCCTGGGGACCCAGTACTTC
CASSTLGTQYF
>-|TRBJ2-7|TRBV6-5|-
TGTGCCAGCAGTTACTCTCCCAGGGTAAGCGAGCAGTACTTC
CASSYSPRVSEQYF
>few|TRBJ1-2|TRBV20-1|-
TGCAGTGCTAGGGGGAGGGATCCTAACTATGGCTACACCTTC
CSARGRDPNYGYTF